This TCR beta chain is drawn from a study of blood T cell repertoires in COVID-19. Method: immunoSEQ multiplex PCR; TCRdb's copy keeps in-frame clones and lacks some. The sample lists about 310,000 clones; 87% were seen once. The length of the CDR3 is 14 residues. Trimming stripped 6 bases from V and 4 bases from J, with 13 bases between. Germline loops: CDR1 SGHTA, CDR2 FQGNSA. The TCR was taken from a man aged 50-59 years with active or convalescent COVID-19. The chain joins TRBV7-2 to TRBJ1-3; D is unclear. Sequences were obtained from peripheral blood. The CDR3 nucleotides are TGTGCCAGCAGACTAGCGGGGTCCGGAAACACCATATATTTT. Translating it yields CASRLAGSGNTIYF.